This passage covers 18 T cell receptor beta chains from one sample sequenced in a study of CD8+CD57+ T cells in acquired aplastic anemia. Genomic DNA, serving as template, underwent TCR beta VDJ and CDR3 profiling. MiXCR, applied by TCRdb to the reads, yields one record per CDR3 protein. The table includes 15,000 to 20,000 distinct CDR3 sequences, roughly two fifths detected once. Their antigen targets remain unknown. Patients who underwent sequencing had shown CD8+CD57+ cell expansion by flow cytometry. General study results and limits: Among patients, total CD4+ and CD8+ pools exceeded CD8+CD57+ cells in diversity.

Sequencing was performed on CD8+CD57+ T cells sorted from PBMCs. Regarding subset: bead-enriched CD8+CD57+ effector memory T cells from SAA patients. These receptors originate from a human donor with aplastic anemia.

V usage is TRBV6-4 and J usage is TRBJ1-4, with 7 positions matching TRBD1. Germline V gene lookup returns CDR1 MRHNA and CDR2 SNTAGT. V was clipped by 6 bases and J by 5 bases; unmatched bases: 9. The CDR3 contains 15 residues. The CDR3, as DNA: TGTGCCAGCAGAAGTAGCGGGGGACAGAATGAAAAACTGTTTTTT. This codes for CASRSSGGQNEKLFF.

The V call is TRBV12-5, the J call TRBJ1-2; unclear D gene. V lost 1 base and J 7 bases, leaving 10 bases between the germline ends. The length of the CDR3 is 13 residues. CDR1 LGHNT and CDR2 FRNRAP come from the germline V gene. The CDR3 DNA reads TGTGCTAGTGGTTTGGGGGGTCGGAGTGGCTACACCTTC. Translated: CASGLGGRSGYTF.

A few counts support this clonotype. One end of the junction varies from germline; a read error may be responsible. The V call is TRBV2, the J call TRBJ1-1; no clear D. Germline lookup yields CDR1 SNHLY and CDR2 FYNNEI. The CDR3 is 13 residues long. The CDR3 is CASLPEVKTEAFF. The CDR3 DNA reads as TGTGCCAGCCTACCGGAAGTGAAAACTGAAGCTTTCTTT. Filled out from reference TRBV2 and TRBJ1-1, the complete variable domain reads EPEVTQTPSHQVTQMGQEVILRCVPISNHLYFYWYRQILGQKVEFLVSFYNNEISEKSEIFDDQFSVERPDGSNFTLKIRSTKLEDSAMYFCASLPEVKTEAFFGQGTRLTVV.

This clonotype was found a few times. CDR3 in DNA: TGCAGCGCCCCATACGGTGGAGGCTACACCTTC. Translated: CSAPYGGGYTF. V usage is TRBV29-1 and J usage is TRBJ1-2; D not certain. Trimming cost V 7 bases and J 8 bases, with 14 bases left between them. This CDR3 region has 11 residues. Germline loops: CDR1 SQVTM, CDR2 ANQGSEA.

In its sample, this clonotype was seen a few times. CDR3 sequence (DNA): TGCGCCAGCAGTGAATGGGTAGCGGGATATGAGCAGTACTTC. Translating it yields CASSEWVAGYEQYF. V and J are TRBV10-2 and TRBJ2-7, with 8 bases that match TRBD2. Germline values: CDR1 WSHSY, CDR2 SAAADI. The length of the CDR3 is 14 residues. The J segment lost 7 bases and the V segment lost 3 bases, leaving 8 bases of the junction unmatched.

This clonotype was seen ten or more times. CDR3 DNA: TGTGCCATCAGTGTAGGGGACCACATCTACGAGCAGTACTTC. This encodes CAISVGDHIYEQYF. V is TRBV10-3 and J is TRBJ2-7; tentatively, D is TRBD1 or TRBD2 (5 bases each). CDR3 length: 14 residues. Germline CDR1 is ENHRY and CDR2 is SYGVKD. The V gene lost 4 bases and the J gene lost 3 bases, with 13 bases spanning the gap.

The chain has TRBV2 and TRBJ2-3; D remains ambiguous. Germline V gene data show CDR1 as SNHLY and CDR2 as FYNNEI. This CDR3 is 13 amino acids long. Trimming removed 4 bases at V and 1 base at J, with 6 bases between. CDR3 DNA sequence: TGTGCCAGCAGTGGAGATCGCACAGATACGCAGTATTTT. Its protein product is CASSGDRTDTQYF.

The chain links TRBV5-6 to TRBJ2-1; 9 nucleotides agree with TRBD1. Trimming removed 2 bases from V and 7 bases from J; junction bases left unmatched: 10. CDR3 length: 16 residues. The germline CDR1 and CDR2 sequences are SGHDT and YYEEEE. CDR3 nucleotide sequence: TGTGCCAGCAGCTTCGGGGAAGGACAGGGGTTGAATGAGCAGTTCTTC. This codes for CASSFGEGQGLNEQFF.

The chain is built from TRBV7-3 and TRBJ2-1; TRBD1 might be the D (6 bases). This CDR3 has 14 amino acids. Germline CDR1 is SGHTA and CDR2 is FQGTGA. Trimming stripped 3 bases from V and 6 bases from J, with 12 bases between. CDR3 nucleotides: TGTGCCAGCAGCTTTTGGGCAGGGGTCAATGAGCAGTTCTTC. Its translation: CASSFWAGVNEQFF.

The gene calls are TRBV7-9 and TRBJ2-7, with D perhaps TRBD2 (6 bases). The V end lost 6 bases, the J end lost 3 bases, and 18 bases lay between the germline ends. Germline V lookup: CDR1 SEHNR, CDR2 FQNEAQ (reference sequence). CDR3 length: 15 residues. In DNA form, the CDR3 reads TGTGCCAGCAGTCCTATTCCGGGACTTAACTACGAGCAGTACGTC. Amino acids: CASSPIPGLNYEQYV.

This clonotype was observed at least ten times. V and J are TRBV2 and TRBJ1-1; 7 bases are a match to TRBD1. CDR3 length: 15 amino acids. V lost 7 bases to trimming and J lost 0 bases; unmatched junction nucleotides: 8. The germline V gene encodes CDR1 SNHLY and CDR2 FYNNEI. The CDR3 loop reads CASTPAQGLNTEAFF. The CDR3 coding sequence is TGTGCCAGCACCCCAGCACAGGGGCTGAACACTGAAGCTTTCTTT.

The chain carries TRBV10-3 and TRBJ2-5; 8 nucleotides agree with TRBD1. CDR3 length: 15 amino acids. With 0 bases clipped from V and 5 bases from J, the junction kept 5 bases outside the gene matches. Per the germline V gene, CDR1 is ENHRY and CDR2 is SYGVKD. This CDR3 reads CAISESDRGEETQYF. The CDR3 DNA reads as TGTGCCATCAGTGAGTCAGACAGGGGTGAGGAGACCCAGTACTTC.

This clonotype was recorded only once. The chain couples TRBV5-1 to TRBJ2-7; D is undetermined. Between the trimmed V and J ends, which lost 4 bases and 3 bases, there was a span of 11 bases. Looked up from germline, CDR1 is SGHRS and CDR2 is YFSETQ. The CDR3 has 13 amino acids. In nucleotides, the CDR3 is TGCGCCAGCAGCGAACCGGGTGACTACGAGCAGTACGTC. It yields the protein CASSEPGDYEQYV.

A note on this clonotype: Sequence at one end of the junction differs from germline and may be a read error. Written as DNA, the CDR3 is TGTGCTAGCAGCCCATCGGGGTCCACCGGGGAGCTGTTTTTT. Its translation: CASSPSGSTGELFF. This rearrangement joins TRBV7-7 to TRBJ2-2; D might be TRBD2 (5 bases). From germline, CDR1 is SSHAT and CDR2 FNYEAQ (reference sequence). This CDR3 contains 14 residues.

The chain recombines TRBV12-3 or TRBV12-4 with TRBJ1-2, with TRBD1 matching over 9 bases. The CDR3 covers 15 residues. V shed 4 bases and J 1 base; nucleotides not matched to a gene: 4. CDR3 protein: CASSSGTGYNYGYTF. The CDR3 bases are TGTGCCAGCAGTTCCGGGACAGGGTATAACTATGGCTACACCTTC.

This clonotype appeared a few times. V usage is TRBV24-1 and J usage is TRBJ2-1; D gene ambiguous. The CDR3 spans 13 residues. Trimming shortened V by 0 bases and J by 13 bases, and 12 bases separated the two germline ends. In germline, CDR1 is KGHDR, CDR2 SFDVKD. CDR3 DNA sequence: TGTGCCACCAGTGATTTGCTAAACTCTGATCAGTTCTTC. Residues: CATSDLLNSDQFF.

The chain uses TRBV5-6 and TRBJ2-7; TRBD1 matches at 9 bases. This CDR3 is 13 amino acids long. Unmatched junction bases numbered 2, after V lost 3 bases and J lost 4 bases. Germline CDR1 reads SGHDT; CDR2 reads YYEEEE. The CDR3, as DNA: TGTGCCAGCAGCTCCGGGACAGGGTACGAGCAGTACTTC. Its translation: CASSSGTGYEQYF.

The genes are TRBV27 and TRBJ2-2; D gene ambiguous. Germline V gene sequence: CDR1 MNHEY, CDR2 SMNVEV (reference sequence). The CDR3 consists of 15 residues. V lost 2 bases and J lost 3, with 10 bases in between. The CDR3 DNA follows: TGTGCCAGCAGTTTAGGCAGGAGACACACCGGGGAGCTGTTTTTT. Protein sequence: CASSLGRRHTGELFF.